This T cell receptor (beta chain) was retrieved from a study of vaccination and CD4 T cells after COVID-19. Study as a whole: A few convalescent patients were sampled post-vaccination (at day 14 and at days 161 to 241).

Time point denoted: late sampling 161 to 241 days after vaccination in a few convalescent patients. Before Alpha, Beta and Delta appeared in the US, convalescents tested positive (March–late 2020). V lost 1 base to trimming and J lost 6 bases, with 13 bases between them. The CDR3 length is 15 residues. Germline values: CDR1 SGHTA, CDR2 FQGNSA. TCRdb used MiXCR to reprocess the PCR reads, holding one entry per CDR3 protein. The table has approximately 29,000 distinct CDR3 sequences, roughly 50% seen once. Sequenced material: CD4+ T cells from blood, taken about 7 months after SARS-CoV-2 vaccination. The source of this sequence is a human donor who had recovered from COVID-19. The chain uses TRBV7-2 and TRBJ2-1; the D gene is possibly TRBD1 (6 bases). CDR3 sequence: CASSLDWRQVNEQFF. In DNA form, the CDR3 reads TGTGCCAGCAGCTTAGACTGGCGACAGGTCAATGAGCAGTTCTTC.